This TCR beta chain was documented in a study of shared clonotypes between healthy human individuals. Looking at the study overall: Those who served as donors were two women and a few men between the ages of 18 and 49. Study results and caveats: Sharing of clonotypes among donors was expected to vary with sequencing depth.

The naive CD8 subset, CD45RO-negative cells positively selected for CCR7, excluded terminally differentiated effector memory CD45RA+ cells. Sorted-subset replicate PCR reactions were performed with 150 to 200 ng DNA, corresponding to roughly 27,000 T cell genomes. Profiled with immunoSEQ multiplex PCR; TCRdb holds only in-frame clones, not every one. The repertoire consists of approximately 840,000 clones, with about 96% occurring once and the leading ten covering around 0.21%. The CDR3 has 13 amino acids. The germline gives CDR1 SGHKS, CDR2 YYEKEE (reference sequence). Trimming stripped 4 bases from V and 1 base from J, with 8 bases between. As regards this clone: Its antigen remains unidentified.

The chain combines TRBV5-5 with TRBJ1-1, with D unresolved. This sequence originates from a young man in good health. Sample: naive CD8+ T cells sorted from blood. CDR3 loop: CASSPPGNTEAFF. For the CDR3, the DNA is TGTGCCAGCAGCCCCCCGGGGAACACTGAAGCTTTCTTT.